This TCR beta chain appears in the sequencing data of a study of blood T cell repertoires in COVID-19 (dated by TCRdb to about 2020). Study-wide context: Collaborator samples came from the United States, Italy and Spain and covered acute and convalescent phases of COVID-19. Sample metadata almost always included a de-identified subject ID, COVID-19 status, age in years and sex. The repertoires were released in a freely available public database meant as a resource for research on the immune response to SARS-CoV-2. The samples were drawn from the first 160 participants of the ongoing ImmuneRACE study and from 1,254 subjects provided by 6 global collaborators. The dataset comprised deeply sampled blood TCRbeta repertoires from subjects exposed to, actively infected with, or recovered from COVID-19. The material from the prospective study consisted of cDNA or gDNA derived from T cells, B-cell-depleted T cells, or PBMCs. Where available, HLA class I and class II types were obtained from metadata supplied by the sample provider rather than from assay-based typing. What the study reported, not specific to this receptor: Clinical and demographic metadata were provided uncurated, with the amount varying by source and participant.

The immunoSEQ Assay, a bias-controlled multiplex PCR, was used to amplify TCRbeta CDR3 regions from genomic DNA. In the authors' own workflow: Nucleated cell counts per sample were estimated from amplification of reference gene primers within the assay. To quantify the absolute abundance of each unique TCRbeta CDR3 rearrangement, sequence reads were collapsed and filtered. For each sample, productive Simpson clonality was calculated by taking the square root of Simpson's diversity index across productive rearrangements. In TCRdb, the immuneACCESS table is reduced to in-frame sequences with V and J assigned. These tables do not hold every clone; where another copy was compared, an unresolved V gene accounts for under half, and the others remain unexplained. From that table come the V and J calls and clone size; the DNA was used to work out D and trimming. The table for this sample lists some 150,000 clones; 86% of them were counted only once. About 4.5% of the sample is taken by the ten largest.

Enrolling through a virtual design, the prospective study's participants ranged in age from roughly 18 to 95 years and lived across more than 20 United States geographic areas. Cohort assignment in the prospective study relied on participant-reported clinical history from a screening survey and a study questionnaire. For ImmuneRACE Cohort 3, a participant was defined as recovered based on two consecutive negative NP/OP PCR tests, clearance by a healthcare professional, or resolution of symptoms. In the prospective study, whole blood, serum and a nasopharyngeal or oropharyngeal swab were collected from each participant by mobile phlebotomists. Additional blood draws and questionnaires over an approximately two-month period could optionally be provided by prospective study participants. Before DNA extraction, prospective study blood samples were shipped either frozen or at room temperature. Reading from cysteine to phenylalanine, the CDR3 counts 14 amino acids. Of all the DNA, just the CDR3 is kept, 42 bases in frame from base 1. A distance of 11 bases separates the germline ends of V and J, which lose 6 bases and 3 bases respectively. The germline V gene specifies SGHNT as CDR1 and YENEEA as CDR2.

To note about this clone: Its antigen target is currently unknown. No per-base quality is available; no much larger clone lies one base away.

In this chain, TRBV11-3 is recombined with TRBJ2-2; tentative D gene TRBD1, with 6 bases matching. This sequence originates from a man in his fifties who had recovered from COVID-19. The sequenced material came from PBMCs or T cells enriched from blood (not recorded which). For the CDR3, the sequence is CASSRGWDTGELFF. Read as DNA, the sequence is TGTGCCAGCAGTAGGGGGTGGGACACCGGGGAGCTGTTTTTT. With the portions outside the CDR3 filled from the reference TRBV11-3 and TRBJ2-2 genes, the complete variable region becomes EAGVVQSPRYKIIEKKQPVAFWCNPISGHNTLYWYLQNLGQGPELLIRYENEEAVDDSQLPKDRFSAERLKGVDSTLKIQPAELGDSAVYLCASSRGWDTGELFFGEGSRLTVL.